This T cell receptor (beta chain) was obtained from a study of spatial heterogeneity in lung cancer. Study-wide context: An average of more than ten raw reads was observed per unique TCR and UMI combination.

Every TCR cDNA molecule carried a tag that served as a unique molecular identifier. One entry per CDR3 protein, called by TCRdb with MiXCR from the 5' RACE reads. The sample has some 3,200 distinct CDR3 sequences, roughly 4.7% seen once; the top ten hold 25% to 35%. Findings of the study overall: Ubiquitous and regional nonsynonymous mutation counts were tracked by ubiquitous and regional expanded TCR counts, respectively. Mutation tallies in tumors tracked expanded intratumoral alpha and beta TCR counts.

This clonotype is medium-sized (0.01 to 0.1%) in the sample. Its specificity is not known. The time point here: sample taken at primary tumor resection. The input for sequencing was lung tumor tissue, taken at surgery. The sequence was obtained from a female donor with early-stage non-small cell lung cancer.

The CDR3, as DNA: TGTGCCAGTAGTACCGGGACAGGGGGCAATCAGCCCCAGCATTTT. Residues: CASSTGTGGNQPQHF. The chain links TRBV19 to TRBJ1-5; 10 bases fit TRBD1. Per germline, CDR1 LNHDA and CDR2 SQIVND (reference sequence). This CDR3 is 15 amino acids long. J was trimmed by 2 bases and V by 4 bases; bases with no gene match: 2.